This entry lists 16 T cell receptor beta chains sequenced from one sample in a study of read filtering for tumor transcriptome and immune sequencing. This library used around 400 ng RNA and molecular barcoded adaptors spanning alpha/delta and beta/gamma chains. TCRdb reanalysed the reads using MiXCR and keeps one entry per CDR3 protein. The table records 46,000 or so distinct CDR3 sequences, roughly 19% of them present only once. The sample comprised a population of CD138-negative cells sorted from bone marrow. The origin of the receptors is a donor at least 40 years old with multiple myeloma.

The chain recombines TRBV27 with TRBJ2-7, with D perhaps matching TRBD2 (5 bases). The V gene's germline CDR1 is MNHEY and CDR2 SMNVEV (reference sequence). V was pared by 3 bases and J by 5 bases, with 17 bases between. CDR3 length: 15 amino acids. The CDR3 region has the DNA TGTGCCAGCAGTTTCTACGCGGGCAGTGGTGACGAGCAGTACTTC. Its translation: CASSFYAGSGDEQYF.

This clonotype was counted many times. The rearrangement links TRBV6-5 to TRBJ2-4; no firm D call. The V gene lost 4 bases and the J gene lost 1 base, with 8 bases spanning the gap. Germline CDR1 MNHEY, CDR2 SVGAGI. The CDR3 has 14 residues. CDR3 bases: TGTGCCAGCAGTTCCAAACGGGCCAAAAACATTCAGTACTTC. Translated: CASSSKRAKNIQYF.

In its sample, this clonotype was seen many times. The chain has TRBV20-1 and TRBJ2-3; D call uncertain. Trimming left V 5 bases short and J 0 bases short, with 15 bases between. Germline-derived CDR1 and CDR2 are DFQATT and SNEGSKA (reference sequence). The CDR3 runs 15 residues. The CDR3 coding sequence is TGCAGTGCTGCCGAACGGGCGTTCAGCACAGATACGCAGTATTTT. Translating gives CSAAERAFSTDTQYF.

This clonotype was observed at least ten times. V usage is TRBV28 and J usage is TRBJ2-1; 7 nucleotides align to TRBD1. The V segment lost 5 bases and the J segment 6 bases; nucleotides outside the gene matches: 10. This CDR3 region has 15 residues. The germline V gene encodes CDR1 MDHEN and CDR2 SYDVKM. Here the CDR3 DNA reads TGTGCCAGCAGTAAGCGACAGGGTGACCTCAATGAGCAGTTCTTC. It encodes CASSKRQGDLNEQFF.

Here the CDR3 DNA reads TGTGCCAGCAGCTTAGGTCAAAGTCCTAACTATGGCTACACCTTC. As protein: CASSLGQSPNYGYTF. This chain connects TRBV11-2 to TRBJ1-2; D gene unclear. The CDR3 runs to 15 residues. CDR1 is SGHAT and CDR2 is FQNNGV in the germline V gene. V was shortened by 1 base and J by 0 bases, with 9 bases between the two germline ends.

This clonotype was counted ten times or more. This rearrangement joins TRBV7-3 to TRBJ2-4, with 7 bases that match TRBD1. The CDR3 loop spans 17 amino acids. Germline values: CDR1 SGHTA, CDR2 FQGTGA. The J segment lost 1 base and the V segment lost 2 bases, leaving 8 bases of the junction unmatched. In DNA form, the CDR3 reads TGTGCCAGCAGCTTAGAACAGGGGAGAGGGGCCAAAAACATTCAGTACTTC. Its translation: CASSLEQGRGAKNIQYF.

In this sample, this clonotype turned up many times. This sequence joins TRBV5-1 and TRBJ2-3, with 9 bases that match TRBD2. After removal of 3 bases from V and 7 bases from J, the junction contained 9 bases not matched to a gene. Germline CDR1 SGHRS, CDR2 YFSETQ. The CDR3 consists of 15 residues. The CDR3 here is CASSSLAGDRHTQYF. The CDR3 DNA is TGCGCCAGCAGCTCATTAGCGGGAGATCGCCATACGCAGTATTTT.

Ten or more counts support this clonotype. The chain combines TRBV19 with TRBJ1-2, with D unresolved. The CDR3 runs to 13 residues. Germline CDR1 reads LNHDA; CDR2 reads SQIVND (reference sequence). V dropped 3 bases and J dropped 4 bases, with 9 bases sitting between them. The chain's CDR3 is CASSIRLLYGYTF. For the CDR3, the DNA is TGTGCCAGTAGTATCCGGCTACTCTATGGCTACACCTTC.

This chain connects TRBV7-9 to TRBJ2-6; D is possibly TRBD2 (6 bases). CDR3 length equals 16 residues. Germline V gene data show CDR1 as SEHNR and CDR2 as FQNEAQ (reference sequence). Trimming shortened V by 0 bases and J by 4 bases, and 10 bases separated the two germline ends. The CDR3 DNA reads TGTGCCAGCAGCTTAGCAGGAGGGGTCGGGGCCAACGTCCTGACTTTC. Its translation is CASSLAGGVGANVLTF.

This chain connects TRBV20-1 to TRBJ2-7; D is possibly TRBD1 or TRBD2 (5 bases each). The V and J ends lost 3 bases and 0 bases respectively, with 12 bases between them. This CDR3 comprises 14 residues. CDR1 is DFQATT and CDR2 is SNEGSKA in the germline V gene (reference sequence). CDR3 sequence reads: CSASDGGFSYEQYF. The CDR3 DNA is TGCAGTGCTAGTGATGGGGGATTCTCCTACGAGCAGTACTTC.

Comments on this clonotype: A much larger clone differs from this one at a single base, so this may be a read error. This chain joins TRBV7-2 and TRBJ1-4; the D gene is possibly TRBD1 (5 bases). The germline V gene has CDR1 SGHTA and CDR2 FQGNSA. V was clipped by 4 bases and J by 4 bases, with 10 bases between them. The CDR3 contains 14 residues. CDR3 region: CASSSAGGNEKLFF. In nucleotides, the CDR3 is TGTGCCAGCAGCTCAGCGGGGGGTAATGAAAAACTGTTTTTT.

This clonotype was picked up one time. A much larger clone differs from this one at a single base, so this may be a read error. The chain recombines TRBV2 with TRBJ2-3, with a possible D match to TRBD1 (5 bases). The DNA end is more similar to TRBJ1-5, so the J call may be wrong. CDR1 and CDR2 (germline): SNHLY, FYNNEI. CDR3 length: 14 residues. CDR3: CASRGLAAFDTQHF. CDR3 nucleotide sequence: TGTGCCAGCAGGGGACTAGCGGCTTTTGATACGCAGCATTTT.

This clonotype came up many times. The chain couples TRBV29-1 to TRBJ2-6; TRBD1 matches at 8 bases. The CDR3 has 14 amino acids. V lost 6 bases, J lost 4 bases, and 5 bases stayed unmatched. Germline values: CDR1 SQVTM, CDR2 ANQGSEA. The CDR3: CSVPTGGGANVLTF. CDR3 coding DNA: TGCAGCGTCCCCACAGGGGGGGGGGCCAACGTCCTGACTTTC.

The chain joins TRBV2 to TRBJ1-5; 10 bases are a match to TRBD1. In germline, CDR1 is SNHLY, CDR2 FYNNEI. V lost 8 bases, J lost 1 base, and 2 bases stayed unmatched. The CDR3 runs 14 residues. The CDR3 nucleotides are TGTGCCAGCGCGGGACAGGGGAGCAATCAGCCCCAGCATTTT. This codes for CASAGQGSNQPQHF.

This clonotype was detected many times. The V gene is TRBV20-1, the J gene TRBJ1-5; no reliable D call. The length of the CDR3 is 13 residues. Germline V lookup: CDR1 DFQATT, CDR2 SNEGSKA (reference sequence). V lost 6 bases to trimming and J lost 4 bases, with 13 bases between them. The CDR3 DNA reads TGCAGTGCACTGACAACCCTTAATCAGCCCCAGCATTTT. Protein sequence: CSALTTLNQPQHF.

Points on this clonotype: Just one base apart from a much larger clone, this may be a read error. The gene calls are TRBV7-2 and TRBJ1-3; 10 nucleotides line up with TRBD1. From germline, CDR1 is SGHTA and CDR2 FQGNSA. This CDR3 is built from 13 residues. CDR3 amino acids: CANSLEGQGPIYF. The CDR3 nucleotides read TGTGCCAACAGCTTAGAGGGACAGGGGCCCATATATTTT.